These T cell receptor beta chains were read from a single sample in a study of T cell repertoires in cytomegalovirus infection. TCRdb re-analysed the reads in MiXCR, keeping a single row per CDR3 protein. The sample carries some 120,000 distinct CDR3 sequences, approximately 30% recorded once. Their specific antigens are unknown. The sample was CD8+ T cells from cultured PBMCs, taken from culture after CMV antigen stimulation. These receptor sequences come from a human donor in good health (CMV status not recorded). Some clones in this sample may be carry-over from other donors' samples. Both conserved end residues are part of each CDR3. D genes are given only for firm matches. Some rows have no size entry. The others give once, few or many, or a class for an expanded clone.

size	J	D	V	CDR3	DNA
-	TRBJ2-1	-	TRBV11-2	CASSRPETSAFGSYNEQFF	TGTGCCAGCAGCCGGCCGGAGACGTCGGCCTTTGGCTCCTACAATGAGCAGTTCTTC
-	TRBJ1-2	-	TRBV5-8	CDSSLAHTGNYGYTF	TGTGACAGCAGCTTGGCCCATACAGGCAACTATGGCTACACCTTC
few	TRBJ2-5	TRBD1	TRBV7-8	CASSLAGTDQETQYF	TGTGCCAGCAGCTTAGCCGGGACAGATCAAGAGACCCAGTACTTC
-	TRBJ1-1	-	TRBV28	CASSSPLRLNTEAFF	TGTGCCAGCAGTTCTCCTCTCCGACTGAACACTGAAGCTTTCTTT
once	TRBJ1-1	-	TRBV4-2	CASSQGDDGLNTEAFF	TGTGCCAGCAGCCAAGGAGATGACGGGCTGAACACTGAAGCTTTCTTT
-	TRBJ2-7	-	TRBV13	CASSSQQGAGGEQYF	TGTGCCAGCAGCTCCCAACAGGGGGCGGGAGGCGAGCAGTACTTC
-	TRBJ2-7	-	TRBV7-4	CASSSSKEQYF	TGTGCCAGCAGCTCCTCCAAGGAGCAGTACTTC
many	TRBJ2-7	-	TRBV6-1	CASSEIAGLSYEQYF	TGTGCCAGCAGTGAAATCGCGGGACTCTCCTACGAGCAGTACTTC
-	TRBJ1-1	TRBD1	TRBV2	CASSYTTTGQVGPEAFF	TGTGCCAGCAGCTACACCACGACGGGACAGGTTGGCCCTGAAGCTTTCTTT
few	TRBJ2-5	-	TRBV28	CASSSVNEVFQETQYF	TGTGCCAGCAGTTCTGTGAACGAGGTCTTCCAAGAGACCCAGTACTTC
many	TRBJ1-6	TRBD1	TRBV7-6	CASSATTGVNSPLHF	TGTGCCAGCAGCGCTACGACAGGGGTCAATTCACCCCTCCACTTT
-	TRBJ2-7	TRBD1	TRBV27	CASSLGDRTYEQYF	TGTGCCAGCAGTTTAGGGGACAGGACCTACGAGCAGTACTTC
-	TRBJ2-1	-	TRBV28	CASSPPRGAYNEQFF	TGTGCCAGCAGTCCCCCACGGGGGGCGTACAATGAGCAGTTCTTC
-	TRBJ2-7	TRBD1	TRBV12-5	CASGTWTGGYEQYF	TGTGCTAGTGGTACATGGACAGGGGGGTACGAGCAGTACTTC
many	TRBJ2-1	TRBD1	TRBV11-2	CASSPGGYNEQFF	TGTGCCAGCAGCCCAGGGGGATACAATGAGCAGTTCTTC
few	TRBJ1-1	-	TRBV7-9	CASSPWAGEAFF	TGTGCCAGCAGCCCCTGGGCTGGTGAAGCTTTCTTT
-	TRBJ2-1	-	TRBV28	CASSFSRNGVNEQFF	TGTGCCAGCAGTTTCTCGCGGAATGGGGTCAATGAGCAGTTCTTC
-	TRBJ2-2	TRBD2	TRBV4-1	CASSQSGGNPTGELFF	TGCGCCAGCAGCCAAAGCGGGGGGAACCCCACCGGGGAGCTGTTTTTT
-	TRBJ1-5	-	TRBV4-1	CASSQSEDQPQHF	TGCGCCAGCAGCCAGAGTGAGGATCAGCCCCAGCATTTT
once	TRBJ1-2	-	TRBV12-3/TRBV12-4	CASSLPGQGEPGYTF	TGTGCCAGCAGTTTACCTGGGCAGGGAGAACCGGGCTACACCTTC
-	TRBJ1-2	-	TRBV10-3	CAISESRGGKTGVNYGYTF	TGTGCCATCAGTGAGTCCCGTGGGGGCAAAACAGGCGTCAACTATGGCTACACCTTC
-	TRBJ1-5	TRBD1	TRBV7-6	CASSQGQGPAWPQHF	TGTGCCAGCAGCCAAGGACAGGGCCCAGCTTGGCCCCAGCATTTT
-	TRBJ2-4	TRBD1	TRBV6-2/TRBV6-3	CASSYSTTGDIQYF	TGTGCCAGCAGTTACTCTACGACAGGGGACATTCAGTACTTC
-	TRBJ2-7	-	TRBV28	CASSLGQGLNEQYF	TGTGCCAGCAGTTTGGGCCAGGGTTTGAACGAGCAGTACTTC
many	TRBJ1-2	-	TRBV6-2/TRBV6-3	CASSSGPHGYTF	TGTGCCAGCAGTTCAGGACCCCATGGCTACACCTTC
-	TRBJ1-4	-	TRBV2	CASTPSWGAATNEKLFF	TGTGCCAGCACTCCCTCCTGGGGGGCAGCAACTAATGAAAAACTGTTTTTT
few	TRBJ2-5	-	TRBV10-3	CAISWDDQETQYF	TGTGCCATCAGTTGGGACGACCAAGAGACCCAGTACTTC
-	TRBJ2-1	TRBD1	TRBV7-2	CASSLKSGTGFWNEQFF	TGTGCCAGCAGCTTAAAATCCGGGACAGGGTTTTGGAATGAGCAGTTCTTC
-	TRBJ2-7	TRBD2	TRBV6-6	CASSYSGGSLPYEQYF	TGTGCCAGCAGTTACTCGGGGGGGAGTTTGCCCTACGAGCAGTACTTC
many	TRBJ2-3	-	TRBV7-9	CASSSSHYGGRGTGTDTQYF	TGTGCCAGCAGCTCCTCTCATTATGGGGGAAGAGGCACTGGCACAGATACGCAGTATTTT
-	TRBJ2-7	-	TRBV12-3/TRBV12-4	CASSLSGVYEQYF	TGTGCCAGCAGTTTATCTGGGGTTTACGAGCAGTACTTC
-	TRBJ1-2	-	TRBV7-9	CASSSSTGRRVNYGYTF	TGTGCCAGCAGTTCCTCCACCGGACGGCGGGTAAACTATGGCTACACCTTC
few	TRBJ1-1	-	TRBV12-3/TRBV12-4	CASKFSSGHPLDTEAFF	TGTGCCAGCAAGTTTTCTAGTGGACACCCCTTGGACACTGAAGCTTTCTTT
few	TRBJ1-1	TRBD1	TRBV19	CASSIVAGQGFPEAFF	TGTGCCAGTAGTATAGTGGCGGGACAGGGGTTCCCTGAAGCTTTCTTT
few	TRBJ2-1	-	TRBV6-5	CASSYSDSSYNEQFF	TGTGCCAGCAGTTACTCCGACAGTTCCTACAATGAGCAGTTCTTC
-	TRBJ2-1	-	TRBV4-1	CASSRVPDSSNEQFF	TGCGCCAGCAGCCGAGTACCCGACAGTTCCAATGAGCAGTTCTTC
-	TRBJ2-3	-	TRBV29-1	CSVDGGYRRSTDTQYF	TGCAGCGTTGATGGCGGATACAGGAGAAGCACAGATACGCAGTATTTT
few	TRBJ2-2	-	TRBV7-8	CASSLTLPELFF	TGTGCCAGCAGCTTGACCCTACCGGAGCTGTTTTTT
few	TRBJ2-1	-	TRBV19	CASSVSNEQFF	TGTGCCAGTAGTGTAAGCAATGAGCAGTTCTTC
-	TRBJ2-7	-	TRBV6-5	CASSYSAGSHEQYF	TGTGCCAGCAGTTACTCGGCAGGTTCCCACGAGCAGTACTTC
few	TRBJ1-2	TRBD1	TRBV7-9	CASSARDRPLANYGYTF	TGTGCCAGCAGCGCACGGGACAGGCCGTTAGCTAACTATGGCTACACCTTC
few	TRBJ1-2	-	TRBV11-2	CASRSKDGSASNNGYTF	TGTGCCAGCAGATCCAAGGACGGCAGCGCCTCCAATAACGGCTACACCTTC
-	TRBJ1-1	TRBD1	TRBV7-6	CASSLWGQGARDTEAFF	TGTGCCAGCAGCTTATGGGGACAGGGGGCGCGGGACACTGAAGCTTTCTTT